This record looks at one TCR beta chain sequence and its context. What it recognizes is unknown. The naive CD8 population came from CD45RO-negative cells selected for CCR7, without terminally differentiated effector memory CD45RA+ cells. These data originate in a study of shared clonotypes between healthy human individuals. On the study more broadly: Used for every donor were three CD4 naive, three CD4 memory, two CD8 naive and one CD8 memory plate. Study-level results: When compared with the clonotypes that were shared by all four sorted-subset donors, the non-shared clonotypes turned out to have lower generation probabilities.

V gave up 0 bases and J gave up 8 bases; unmatched junction bases: 9. Germline V lookup: CDR1 MNHNY, CDR2 SVGAGI (reference sequence). CDR3 length equals 16 residues. The test was conducted at deep level. The sorted-subset replicate PCRs were given around 0.2 ug DNA, which is roughly 30,000 T cell genomes. The repertoire was sequenced with immunoSEQ multiplex PCR; TCRdb's copy has only in-frame clones and lacks some. Of about 2 million clones in the sample, just under 95% are singletons; the top ten hold around 1%. The clonotype was recovered from a man aged 18 to 29 in good health. Specimen: naive CD8+ T cells sorted from blood. The rearrangement uses TRBV6-6 and TRBJ2-2, with 7 bases that match TRBD1. CDR3 sequence (DNA): TGTGCCAGCAGTTACTCCGACAGGGATCCCGGAGGGGAGCTGTTTTTT. Residues: CASSYSDRDPGGELFF.